The TCR beta chain described here comes from a study of blood T cell repertoires in COVID-19. The wider study: Some COVID-19 samples were acute and others convalescent; all came from the United States, Italy and Spain.

As handled by the study authors: Amplification of reference gene primers provided the estimated nucleated cell counts. Clones were read by immunoSEQ multiplex PCR, and TCRdb kept only the in-frame ones, dropping some. Clonal size and the V and J genes are those of that table, whereas D and trimming came from the DNA. The profile covers 46,000 or so clones, with 80% to 90% appearing a single time and around a third taken by the ten largest. From germline, CDR1 is MGHRA and CDR2 YSYEKL. CDR3 size: 15 residues. J was trimmed by 3 bases and V by 3 bases; bases with no gene match: 2. The chain joins TRBV4-1 to TRBJ1-2, with 12 nucleotides matching TRBD1. The material sequenced was peripheral blood. This receptor was identified in a woman of 80 years or more with COVID-19, enrolled during active disease. The CDR3 protein is CASSQGTGGDYGYTF. The CDR3 DNA reads as TGCGCCAGCAGCCAGGGGACAGGGGGCGACTATGGCTACACCTTC.